Shown below are 9 T cell receptor beta chains from a single sample sequenced in a study of radiotherapy plus CTLA-4 blockade in lung cancer. Repertoires were generated with immunoSEQ multiplex PCR, while TCRdb's copy carries only in-frame clones and drops some. The sample records about 97,000 clones, approximately 74% being singletons. The sequences come from peripheral blood, collected from a patient treated with radiotherapy plus ipilimumab. Receptors originate from a human donor with non-small cell lung cancer who had a partial response to radiotherapy plus ipilimumab. Some clones in this sample may be carry-over from other donors' samples.

This clone occurred a few times. The V and J genes are TRBV6-1 and TRBJ2-1; perhaps TRBD2 as D (7 bases). Germline values: CDR1 MNHNS, CDR2 SASEGT. The CDR3 covers 17 residues. The germline V and J ends were trimmed by 1 base and 9 bases, with 22 bases remaining between them. The CDR3 DNA reads as TGTGCCAGCAGTGAAGGCCCCACGGGGGGCCCCAACGGTGAGCAGTTCTTC. Its translation: CASSEGPTGGPNGEQFF.

The chain employs TRBV2 and TRBJ2-3; D possibly corresponds to TRBD1 (5 bases). Trimming cost V 9 bases and J 4 bases, with 14 bases left between them. This CDR3 is 13 amino acids long. CDR1 and CDR2 from the germline V gene are SNHLY and FYNNEI. CDR3 sequence (DNA): TGTGCCAGTGCTGACCAGGGCGCAGATACGCAGTATTTT. This gives the protein CASADQGADTQYF. Together with reference TRBV2 and TRBJ2-3, the CDR3 gives the full variable domain: EPEVTQTPSHQVTQMGQEVILRCVPISNHLYFYWYRQILGQKVEFLVSFYNNEISEKSEIFDDQFSVERPDGSNFTLKIRSTKLEDSAMYFCASADQGADTQYFGPGTRLTVL.

This clone is a singleton in its sample. The chain carries TRBV11-1 and TRBJ2-3; D not certain. The V gene's germline CDR1 is SGHAT and CDR2 FQDESV (reference sequence). The CDR3 is made up of 11 amino acids. Trimming stripped 3 bases from V and 5 bases from J, with 3 bases between. CDR3 in DNA: TGTGCCAGCAGCTTCCAAGATACGCAGTATTTT. Amino acid sequence: CASSFQDTQYF.

V gene TRBV6-6 combines with J gene TRBJ2-2; D gene uncertain. Per the germline V gene, CDR1 is MNHNY and CDR2 is SVGAGI (reference sequence). This CDR3 spans 13 amino acids. The V and J ends lost 0 bases and 7 bases respectively, with 6 bases between them. CDR3: CASSYSAVGELFF. For the CDR3, the DNA is TGTGCCAGCAGTTACTCGGCCGTCGGGGAGCTGTTTTTT.

The J gene is TRBJ2-5, the V gene TRBV2; perhaps TRBD2 as D (6 bases). Germline values: CDR1 SNHLY, CDR2 FYNNEI. The CDR3 is made up of 16 amino acids. Trimming removed 3 bases from V and 3 bases from J, with 17 bases in between. Written as DNA, the CDR3 is TGTGCCAGCAGTGAGGTTGAACTAGCACAAAAAGAGACCCAGTACTTC. It codes for CASSEVELAQKETQYF. The whole variable domain, remainder taken from reference TRBV2 and TRBJ2-5, is EPEVTQTPSHQVTQMGQEVILRCVPISNHLYFYWYRQILGQKVEFLVSFYNNEISEKSEIFDDQFSVERPDGSNFTLKIRSTKLEDSAMYFCASSEVELAQKETQYFGPGTRLLVL.

The chain combines TRBV2 with TRBJ2-1, with D perhaps TRBD2 (7 bases). This CDR3 comprises 16 residues. Trimming pared 10 bases from V and 8 bases from J, leaving 27 bases between. The germline V gene has CDR1 SNHLY and CDR2 FYNNEI. Here the CDR3 reads CATSISGVGRGDEQFF. The CDR3 DNA is TGTGCCACCTCCATAAGCGGAGTAGGGAGGGGGGATGAGCAGTTCTTC. The full variable domain, in which reference TRBV2 and TRBJ2-1 provide the parts outside the CDR3, is EPEVTQTPSHQVTQMGQEVILRCVPISNHLYFYWYRQILGQKVEFLVSFYNNEISEKSEIFDDQFSVERPDGSNFTLKIRSTKLEDSAMYFCATSISGVGRGDEQFFGPGTRLTVL.

This clone has a handful of counts. The chain couples TRBV6-8 to TRBJ2-7; 8 bases match TRBD2. CDR3 size: 17 residues. Per the germline V gene, CDR1 is MNHGY and CDR2 is SAAAGT. V gave up 0 bases and J gave up 0 bases; unmatched junction bases: 7. The CDR3 sequence is CASSYSKSGGYSYEQYF. The CDR3 DNA is TGTGCCAGCAGTTACTCGAAGAGCGGGGGATACTCCTACGAGCAGTACTTC.

The chain links TRBV11-3 to TRBJ2-7, with D possibly TRBD1 on 7 matching bases. Germline V gives CDR1 SGHNT, CDR2 YENEEA. CDR3 length: 13 residues. The V end was cut by 4 bases, the J end by 4 bases, with 11 bases between. The CDR3 loop is CASSSAGQYEQYF. CDR3 sequence (DNA): TGTGCCAGCAGCTCCGCGGGACAGTACGAGCAGTACTTC.

This chain connects TRBV28 to TRBJ1-2, with D uncertain. From germline, CDR1 is MDHEN and CDR2 SYDVKM. Deletions cut 5 bases from V and 3 bases from J, with 22 bases between. This CDR3 spans 17 amino acids. CDR3 sequence (DNA): TGTGCCAGCAGTCAACCCCTCTCCGCGGCGAGCTACTATGGCTACACCTTC. It is translated as CASSQPLSAASYYGYTF.